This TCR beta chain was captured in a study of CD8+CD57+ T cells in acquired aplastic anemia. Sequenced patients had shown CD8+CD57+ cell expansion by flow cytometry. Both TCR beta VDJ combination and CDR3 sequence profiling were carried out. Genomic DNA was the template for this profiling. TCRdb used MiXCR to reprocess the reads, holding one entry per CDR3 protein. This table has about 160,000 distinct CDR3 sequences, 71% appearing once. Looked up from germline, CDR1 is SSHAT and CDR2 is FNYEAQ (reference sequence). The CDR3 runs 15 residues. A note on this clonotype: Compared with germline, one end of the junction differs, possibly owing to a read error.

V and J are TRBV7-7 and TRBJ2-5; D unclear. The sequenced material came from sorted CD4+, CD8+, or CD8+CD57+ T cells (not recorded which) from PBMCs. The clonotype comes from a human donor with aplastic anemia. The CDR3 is CASSRSAGRFQTQYF. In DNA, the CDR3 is TGTGCTAGCAGTCGTTCGGCCGGGCGTTTCCAGACCCAGTACTTC.